This section outlines one T cell receptor beta chain sequence together with its context. Its antigen is not known. This specimen includes other DNA sequences encoding the same CDR3. CDR3 length: 11 amino acids. V lost 6 bases to trimming and J lost 5 bases, with 8 bases between them. Germline V gene lookup returns CDR1 DFQATT and CDR2 SNEGSKA (reference sequence). This sample was taken from a study of shared clonotypes between healthy human individuals. General study points: Memory subsets generally showed smaller estimated richness than naive subsets did. Sharing across a few donors was seen in 4% to 6.5% of naive CD4 clonotypes.

Repertoires were generated with immunoSEQ multiplex PCR, while TCRdb's copy carries only in-frame clones and drops some. This table has more than 2,000,000 clones, approximately 93% appearing once. The chain uses TRBV20-1 and TRBJ2-1; D is unclear. The clonotype comes from a man younger than 35 in good health. Some clones in this sample may be carry-over from other donors' samples. Sequencing input: naive CD4+ T cells from PBMCs. Described subset: CD45RA+ positively selected. The CDR3 sequence: CSATPDNEQFF. The CDR3 DNA sequence: TGCAGTGCAACCCCTGACAATGAGCAGTTCTTC.